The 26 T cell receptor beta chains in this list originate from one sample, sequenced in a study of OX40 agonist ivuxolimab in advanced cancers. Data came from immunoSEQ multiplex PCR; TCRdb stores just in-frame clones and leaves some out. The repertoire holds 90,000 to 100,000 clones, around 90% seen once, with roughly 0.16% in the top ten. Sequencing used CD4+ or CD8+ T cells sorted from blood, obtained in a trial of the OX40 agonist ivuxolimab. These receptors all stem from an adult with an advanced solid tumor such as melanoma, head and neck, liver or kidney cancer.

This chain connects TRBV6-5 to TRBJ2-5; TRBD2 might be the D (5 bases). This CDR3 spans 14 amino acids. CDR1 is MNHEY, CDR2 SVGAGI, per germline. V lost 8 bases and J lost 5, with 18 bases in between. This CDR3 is CASGGRGLGETQYF. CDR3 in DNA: TGTGCCAGCGGAGGACGAGGGTTGGGGGAGACCCAGTACTTC.

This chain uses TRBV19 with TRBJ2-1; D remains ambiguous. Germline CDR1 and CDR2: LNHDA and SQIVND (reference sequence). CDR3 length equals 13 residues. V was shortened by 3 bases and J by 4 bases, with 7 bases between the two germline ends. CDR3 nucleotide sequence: TGTGCCAGTAGTATCAGAATATACAATGAGCAGTTCTTC. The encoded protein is CASSIRIYNEQFF.

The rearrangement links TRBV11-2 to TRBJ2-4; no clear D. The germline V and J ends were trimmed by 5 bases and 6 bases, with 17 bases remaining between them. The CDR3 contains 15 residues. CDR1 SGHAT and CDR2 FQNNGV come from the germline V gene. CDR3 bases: TGTGCCAGCAGCCAAAGGCTAAGGCAAGGAAACATTCAGTACTTC. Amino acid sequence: CASSQRLRQGNIQYF.

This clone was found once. CDR3 loop: CSVEGSGGFYGYTF. The CDR3 region has the DNA TGCAGCGTTGAAGGGTCAGGAGGCTTCTATGGCTACACCTTC. The chain has TRBV29-1 and TRBJ1-2; D is unresolved. CDR1 is SQVTM and CDR2 is ANQGSEA in the germline V gene. This CDR3 spans 14 amino acids. Trimming pared 1 base from V and 4 bases from J, leaving 13 bases between. Supplemented by reference TRBV29-1 and TRBJ1-2, the full variable domain reads SAVISQKPSRDICQRGTSLTIQCQVDSQVTMMFWYRQQPGQSLTLIATANQGSEATYESGFVIDKFPISRPNLTFSTLTVSNMSPEDSSIYLCSVEGSGGFYGYTFGSGTRLTVV.

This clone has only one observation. The CDR3 reads CASKVGVGDTGELFF. CDR3 nucleotide sequence: TGTGCCTCAAAGGTAGGGGTCGGCGACACCGGGGAGCTGTTTTTT. The V call is TRBV19, the J call TRBJ2-2; maybe TRBD1 (5 bases). CDR3 size: 15 residues. Germline values: CDR1 LNHDA, CDR2 SQIVND (reference sequence). V dropped 11 bases and J dropped 3 bases, with 19 bases sitting between them.

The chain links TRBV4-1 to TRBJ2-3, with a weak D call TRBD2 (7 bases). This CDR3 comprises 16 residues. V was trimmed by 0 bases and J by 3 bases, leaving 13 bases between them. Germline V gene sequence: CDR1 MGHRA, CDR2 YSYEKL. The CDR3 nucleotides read TGCGCCAGCAGCCAAGAGTGGCGGGGGCAGACAGATACGCAGTATTTT. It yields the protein CASSQEWRGQTDTQYF.

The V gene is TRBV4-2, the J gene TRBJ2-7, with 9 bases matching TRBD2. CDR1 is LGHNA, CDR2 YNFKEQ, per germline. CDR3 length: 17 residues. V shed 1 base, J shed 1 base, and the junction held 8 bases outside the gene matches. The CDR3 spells CASSQGPSAGGSYEQYF. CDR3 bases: TGTGCCAGCAGCCAAGGGCCTAGCGCGGGAGGGTCCTACGAGCAGTACTTC.

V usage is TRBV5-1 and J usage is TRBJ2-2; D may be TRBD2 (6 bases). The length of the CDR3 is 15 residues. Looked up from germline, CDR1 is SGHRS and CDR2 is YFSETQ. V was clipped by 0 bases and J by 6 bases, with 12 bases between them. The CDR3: CASSLVVSGAGELFF. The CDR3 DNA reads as TGCGCCAGCAGCTTGGTTGTCTCGGGGGCCGGGGAGCTGTTTTTT.

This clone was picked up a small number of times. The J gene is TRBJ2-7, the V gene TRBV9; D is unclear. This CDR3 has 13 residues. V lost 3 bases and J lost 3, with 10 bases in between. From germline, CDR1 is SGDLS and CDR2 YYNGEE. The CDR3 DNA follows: TGTGCCAGCAGCGCCCAAAATAGCTACGAGCAGTACTTC. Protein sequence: CASSAQNSYEQYF.

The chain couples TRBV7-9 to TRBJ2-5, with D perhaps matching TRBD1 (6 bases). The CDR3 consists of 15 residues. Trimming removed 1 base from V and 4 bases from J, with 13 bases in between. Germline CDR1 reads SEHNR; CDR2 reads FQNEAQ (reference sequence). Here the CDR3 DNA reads TGTGCCAGCAGCTTAGTAACAGGGATTCGAGAGACCCAGTACTTC. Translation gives CASSLVTGIRETQYF.

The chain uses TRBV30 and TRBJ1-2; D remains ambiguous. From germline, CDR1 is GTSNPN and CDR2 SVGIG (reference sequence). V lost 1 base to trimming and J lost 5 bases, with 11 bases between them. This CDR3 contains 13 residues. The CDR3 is CAWSGSGVYGYTF. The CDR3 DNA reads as TGTGCCTGGAGTGGATCCGGGGTTTATGGCTACACCTTC. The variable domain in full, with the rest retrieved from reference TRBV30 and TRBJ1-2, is SQTIHQWPATLVQPVGSPLSLECTVEGTSNPNLYWYRQAAGRGLQLLFYSVGIGQISSEVPQNLSASRPQDRQFILSSKKLLLSDSGFYLCAWSGSGVYGYTFGSGTRLTVV.

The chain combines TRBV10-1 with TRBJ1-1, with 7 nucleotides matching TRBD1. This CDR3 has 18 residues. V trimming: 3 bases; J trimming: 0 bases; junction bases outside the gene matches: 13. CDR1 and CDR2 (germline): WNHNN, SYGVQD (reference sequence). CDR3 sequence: CASSEGVGTAGMNTEAFF. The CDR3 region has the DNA TGCGCCAGCAGTGAAGGGGTCGGGACAGCGGGTATGAACACTGAAGCTTTCTTT.

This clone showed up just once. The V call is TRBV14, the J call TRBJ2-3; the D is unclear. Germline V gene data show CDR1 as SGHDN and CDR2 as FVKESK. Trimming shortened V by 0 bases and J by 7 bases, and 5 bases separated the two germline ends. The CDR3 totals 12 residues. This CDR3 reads CASSQEFYTQYF. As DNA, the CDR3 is TGTGCCAGCAGCCAAGAATTTTATACGCAGTATTTT.

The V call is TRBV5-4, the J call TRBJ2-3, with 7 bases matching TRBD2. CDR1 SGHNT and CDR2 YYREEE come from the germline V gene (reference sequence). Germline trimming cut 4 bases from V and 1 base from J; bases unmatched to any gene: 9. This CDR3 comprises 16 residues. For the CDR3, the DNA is TGTGCCAGCAGCAAACCGGGACTACACGGCACAGATACGCAGTATTTT. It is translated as CASSKPGLHGTDTQYF.

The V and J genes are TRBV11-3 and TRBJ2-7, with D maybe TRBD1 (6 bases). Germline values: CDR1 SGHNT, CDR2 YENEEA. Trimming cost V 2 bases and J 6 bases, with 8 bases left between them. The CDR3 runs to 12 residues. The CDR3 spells CASSLRGGEQYF. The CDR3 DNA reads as TGTGCCAGCAGCTTACGAGGGGGCGAGCAGTACTTC.

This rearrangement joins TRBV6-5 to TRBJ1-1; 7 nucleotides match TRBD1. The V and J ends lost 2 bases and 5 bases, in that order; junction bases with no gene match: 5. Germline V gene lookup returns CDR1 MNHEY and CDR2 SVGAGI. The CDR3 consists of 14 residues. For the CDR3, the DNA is TGTGCCAGCAGTTACGCGACAGGGAAAACTGAAGCTTTCTTT. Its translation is CASSYATGKTEAFF.

The DNA for the CDR3 is TGTGCCAGTAGTATCAGGGAGGCAAGGAACACTGAAGCTTTCTTT. It specifies CASSIREARNTEAFF. This chain uses TRBV19 with TRBJ1-1, with D perhaps TRBD1 (5 bases). V lost 3 bases, J lost 1 base, and 12 bases lay in between. The germline gives CDR1 LNHDA, CDR2 SQIVND (reference sequence). CDR3 length equals 15 residues. The full variable domain, its missing parts supplied by reference TRBV19 and TRBJ1-1, is DGGITQSPKYLFRKEGQNVTLSCEQNLNHDAMYWYRQDPGQGLRLIYYSQIVNDFQKGDIAEGYSVSREKKESFPLTVTSAQKNPTAFYLCASSIREARNTEAFFGQGTRLTVV.

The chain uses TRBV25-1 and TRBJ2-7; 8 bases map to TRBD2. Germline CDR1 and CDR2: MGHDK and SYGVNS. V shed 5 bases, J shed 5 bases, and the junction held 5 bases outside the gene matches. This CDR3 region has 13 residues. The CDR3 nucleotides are TGTGCCAGCAGTCATCCGGGGGGGAACGAGCAGTACTTC. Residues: CASSHPGGNEQYF.

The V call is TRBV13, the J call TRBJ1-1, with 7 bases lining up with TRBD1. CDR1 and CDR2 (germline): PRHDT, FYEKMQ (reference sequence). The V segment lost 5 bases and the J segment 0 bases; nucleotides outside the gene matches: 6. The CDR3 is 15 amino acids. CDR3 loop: CASSEQGRMNTEAFF. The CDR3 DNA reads TGTGCCAGCAGCGAACAGGGGAGAATGAACACTGAAGCTTTCTTT.

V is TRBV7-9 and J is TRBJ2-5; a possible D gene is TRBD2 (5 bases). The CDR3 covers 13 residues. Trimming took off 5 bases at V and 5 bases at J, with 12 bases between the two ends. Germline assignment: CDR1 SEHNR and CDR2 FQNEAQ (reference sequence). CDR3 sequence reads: CASSPGVWETQYF. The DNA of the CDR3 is TGTGCCAGCAGCCCCGGGGTGTGGGAGACCCAGTACTTC.

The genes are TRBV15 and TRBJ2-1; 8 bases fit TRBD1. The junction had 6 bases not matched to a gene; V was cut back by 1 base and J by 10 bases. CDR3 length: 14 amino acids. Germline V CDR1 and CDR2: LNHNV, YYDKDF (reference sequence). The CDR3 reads CATSRGQGAREQFF. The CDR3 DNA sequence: TGTGCCACCAGCAGAGGGCAGGGGGCGAGGGAGCAGTTCTTC. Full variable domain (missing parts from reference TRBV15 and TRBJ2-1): DAMVIQNPRYQVTQFGKPVTLSCSQTLNHNVMYWYQQKSSQAPKLLFHYYDKDFNNEADTPDNFQSRRPNTSFCFLDIRSPGLGDTAMYLCATSRGQGAREQFFGPGTRLTVL.

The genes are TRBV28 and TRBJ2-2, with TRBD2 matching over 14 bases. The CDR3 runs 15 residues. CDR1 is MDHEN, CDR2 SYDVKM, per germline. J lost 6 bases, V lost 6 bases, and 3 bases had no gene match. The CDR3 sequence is CASRKGLAGAGELFF. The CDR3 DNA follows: TGTGCCAGCAGGAAGGGACTAGCGGGAGCCGGGGAGCTGTTTTTT.

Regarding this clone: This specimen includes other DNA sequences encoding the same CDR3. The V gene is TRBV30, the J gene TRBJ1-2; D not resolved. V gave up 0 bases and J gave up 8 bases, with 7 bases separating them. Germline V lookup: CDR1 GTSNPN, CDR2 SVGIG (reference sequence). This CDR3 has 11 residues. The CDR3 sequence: CAWSVPGGYTF. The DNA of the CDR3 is TGTGCCTGGAGTGTCCCGGGAGGCTACACCTTC.

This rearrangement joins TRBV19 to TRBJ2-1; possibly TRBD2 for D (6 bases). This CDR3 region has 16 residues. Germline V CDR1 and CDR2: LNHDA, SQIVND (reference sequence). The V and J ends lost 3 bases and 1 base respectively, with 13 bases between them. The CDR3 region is CASSISAGRSYNEQFF. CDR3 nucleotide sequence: TGTGCCAGTAGTATTTCTGCGGGACGGTCCTACAATGAGCAGTTCTTC.

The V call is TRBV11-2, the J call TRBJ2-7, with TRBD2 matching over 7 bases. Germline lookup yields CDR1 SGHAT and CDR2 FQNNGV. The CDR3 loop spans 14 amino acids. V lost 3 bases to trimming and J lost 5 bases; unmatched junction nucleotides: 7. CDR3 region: CASSFSAGKDEQYF. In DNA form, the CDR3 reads TGTGCCAGCAGCTTCTCAGCGGGGAAGGACGAGCAGTACTTC.

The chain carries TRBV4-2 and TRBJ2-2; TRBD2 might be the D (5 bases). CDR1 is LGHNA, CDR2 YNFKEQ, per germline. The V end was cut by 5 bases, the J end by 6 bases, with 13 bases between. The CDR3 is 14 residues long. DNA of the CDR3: TGTGCCAGCAGCTCACACCTCGGGGCCGGGGAGCTGTTTTTT. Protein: CASSSHLGAGELFF.